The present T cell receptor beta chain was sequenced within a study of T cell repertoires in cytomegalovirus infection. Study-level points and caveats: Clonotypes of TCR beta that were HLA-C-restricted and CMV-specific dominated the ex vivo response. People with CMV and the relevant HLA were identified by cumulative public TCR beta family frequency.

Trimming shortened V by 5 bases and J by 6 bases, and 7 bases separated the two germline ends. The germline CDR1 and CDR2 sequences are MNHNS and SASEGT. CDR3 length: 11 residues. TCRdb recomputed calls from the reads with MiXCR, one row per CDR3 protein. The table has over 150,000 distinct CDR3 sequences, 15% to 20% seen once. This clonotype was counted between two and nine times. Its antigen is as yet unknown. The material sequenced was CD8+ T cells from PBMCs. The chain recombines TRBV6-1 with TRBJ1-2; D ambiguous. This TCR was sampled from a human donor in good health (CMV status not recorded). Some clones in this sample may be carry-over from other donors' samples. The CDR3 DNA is TGTGCCAGCAGTTACGGGGATGGCTACACCTTC. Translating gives CASSYGDGYTF.